Listed below are T cell receptor beta chains from one sample, sequenced in a study of breast tumors, draining lymph nodes, adjacent tissues. TCRdb re-derived calls from the multiplex PCR reads in MiXCR, one entry per CDR3 protein. The data contain some 25,000 distinct CDR3 sequences, roughly 21% of them singletons. Sequenced sample: breast tumor tissue. These receptors came from a female donor with breast cancer. Some clones in this sample may be carry-over from other donors' samples. The conserved cysteine and the conserved F or W are not part of the CDR3 here.

>TRBJ2-7|TRBV19
ASSPGTDISYEQY
>TRBJ2-7|TRBV20-1
SAHTADTTYEQY
>TRBJ1-2|TRBV27
ASRPHRGGYT
>TRBJ2-3|TRBV20-1
SARLAERVDTQY
>TRBJ2-1|TRBV20-1
SAPTSGAGYEQF
>TRBJ2-7|TRBV20-1
SARDSKYTVSYEQY
>TRBJ1-2|TRBV5-1
ASSLSGQGDGYT
>TRBJ2-2|TRBV27
ASSLILGDSSVGELF
>TRBJ2-3|TRBV6-1
ASSRGLAGADTQY
>TRBJ2-7|TRBV20-1
SAAGQEPYEQY
>TRBJ1-4|TRBV9
ASSVGATNEKLS
>TRBJ2-1|TRBV28
ASSSFKRTGFNEQF
>TRBJ2-1|TRBV5-1
ASSYGQGRDEQF
>TRBJ1-2|TRBV27
ASSQAGTGYYGYT
>TRBJ2-1|TRBV9
ASSMGDEQF
>TRBJ2-1|TRBV7-3
ASSLIQGGGNEQF
>TRBJ2-2|TRBV3-1
ASSQVQGAQTGELF
>TRBJ1-2|TRBV28
ASSRATGFDYGYT
>TRBJ2-7|TRBV2
ARTQGTSGINEQY
>TRBJ2-7|TRBV25-1
ASSRDRDDYEQY
>TRBJ2-7|TRBV11-2
ASSLFGAAYEQY
>TRBJ1-2|TRBV28
ASRPDIFDYGYT
>TRBJ2-3|TRBV11-2
ASSPRTGGLSTDTQY
>TRBJ1-5|TRBV9
ASSTRGTLVEPQH
>TRBJ1-4|TRBV11-2
ASSGRGQLNEKLF
>TRBJ2-7|TRBV20-1
SAGTGTSSYEQY
>TRBJ2-2|TRBV28
ASSLSGLHTGELF
>TRBJ2-1|TRBV2
ASSAQRESREQF
>TRBJ2-1|TRBV27
ASSLGPAGGPGEQF
>TRBJ1-1|TRBV7-3
ASSLDRKSTEAF
>TRBJ2-7|TRBV7-2
ASSSRGSYEQY
>TRBJ2-7|TRBV5-6
ASSLPGLEAGYEQY
>TRBJ2-1|TRBV28
ASSYGLNEQF
>TRBJ2-3|TRBV5-1
ASHRSTDTQY
>TRBJ2-7|TRBV28
ASSLGAGELEQY
>TRBJ1-2|TRBV4-1
ASSQEVRGLGYGYT
>TRBJ1-5|TRBV19
ASSKKVNQPQH
>TRBJ2-5|TRBV7-2
ASSLGSSGGETQY
>TRBJ2-1|TRBV12-3/TRBV12-4
ASSLSGGGNNEQF
>TRBJ2-1|TRBV2
ASSGRETNEQF
>TRBJ2-7|TRBV19
ASSMLGSYEQY